This TCR beta chain was captured by sequencing in a study of tumor-infiltrating lymphocytes in primary liver carcinoma. Starting material for RNA and DNA co-extraction consisted of 20-30 mg of unsorted bulk tissue. Enrolled patients were chronically infected with HBV and treatment-naive. The CDR3 spans 14 residues. Germline CDR1 reads SGHRS; CDR2 reads YFSETQ. The V end was cut by 9 bases, the J end by 3 bases, with 16 bases between. With approximately 500 ng total RNA as template and a constant-region primer, TCR beta cDNA was made. Three rounds of nested multiplex PCR with slightly modified ARM-PCR produced TCR beta libraries. Primers for the first two PCR rounds were TRBV1-TRBV30 forward primers and a C-beta reverse primer (around 10 cycles per round). From the multiplex PCR reads, TCRdb called clonotypes with MiXCR, one entry per CDR3 protein. The table lists fewer than 30,000 distinct CDR3 sequences, over 60% of them singletons.

This clonotype originated in a man aged 35 to 55 with primary liver carcinoma and hepatitis B virus infection. The gene calls are TRBV5-1 and TRBJ2-1; the D gene is possibly TRBD2 (5 bases). The source material was liver tumor tissue from sampling region 3. Subset: tumor region T3, left-lateral pole. CDR3 residues: CANNPGKDYNEQFF. CDR3 nucleotides: TGCGCCAACAACCCGGGAAAGGACTACAATGAGCAGTTCTTC.